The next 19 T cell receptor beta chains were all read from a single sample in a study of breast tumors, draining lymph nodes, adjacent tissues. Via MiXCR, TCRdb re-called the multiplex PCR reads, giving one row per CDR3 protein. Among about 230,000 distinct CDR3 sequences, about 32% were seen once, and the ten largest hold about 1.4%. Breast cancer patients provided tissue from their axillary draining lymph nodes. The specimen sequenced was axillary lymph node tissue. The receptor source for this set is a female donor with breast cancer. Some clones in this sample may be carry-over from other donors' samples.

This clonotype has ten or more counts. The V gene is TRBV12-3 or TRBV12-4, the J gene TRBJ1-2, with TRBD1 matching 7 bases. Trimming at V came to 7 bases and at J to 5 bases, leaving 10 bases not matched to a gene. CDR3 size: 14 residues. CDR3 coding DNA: TGTGCCAGCACTCTTGGACAGGTGGGGTATGGCTACACCTTC. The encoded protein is CASTLGQVGYGYTF.

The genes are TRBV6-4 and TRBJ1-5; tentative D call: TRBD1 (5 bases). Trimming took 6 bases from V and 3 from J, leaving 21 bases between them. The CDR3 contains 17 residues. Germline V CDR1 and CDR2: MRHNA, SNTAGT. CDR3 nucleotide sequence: TGTGCCAGCAGGCCCCCGGCAAGGGGAGATGCCAATCAGCCCCAGCATTTT. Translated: CASRPPARGDANQPQHF.

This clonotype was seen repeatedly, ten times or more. The CDR3 nucleotides are TGTGCCAGCAGTGAACATTTGGGGGGACGCGGGGAGCTGTTTTTT. It encodes CASSEHLGGRGELFF. The chain links TRBV6-1 to TRBJ2-2, with D perhaps matching TRBD2 (6 bases). Trimming cost V 2 bases and J 7 bases, with 14 bases left between them. This CDR3 spans 15 amino acids. Germline V gene data show CDR1 as MNHNS and CDR2 as SASEGT.

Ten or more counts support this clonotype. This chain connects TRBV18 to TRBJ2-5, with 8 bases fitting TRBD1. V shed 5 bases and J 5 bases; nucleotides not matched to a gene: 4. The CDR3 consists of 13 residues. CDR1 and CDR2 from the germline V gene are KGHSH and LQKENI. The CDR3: CASSSRQGETQYF. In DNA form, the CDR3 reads TGTGCCAGCTCATCCAGACAGGGGGAGACCCAGTACTTC.

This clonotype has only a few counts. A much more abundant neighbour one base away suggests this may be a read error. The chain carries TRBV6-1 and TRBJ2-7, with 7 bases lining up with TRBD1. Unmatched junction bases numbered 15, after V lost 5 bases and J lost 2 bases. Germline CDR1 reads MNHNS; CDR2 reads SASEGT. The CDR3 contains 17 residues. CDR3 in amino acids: CASSLRFSGTETYEQYF. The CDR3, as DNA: TGTGCCAGCAGTCTACGATTCTCCGGGACAGAGACCTACGAGCAGTACTTC.

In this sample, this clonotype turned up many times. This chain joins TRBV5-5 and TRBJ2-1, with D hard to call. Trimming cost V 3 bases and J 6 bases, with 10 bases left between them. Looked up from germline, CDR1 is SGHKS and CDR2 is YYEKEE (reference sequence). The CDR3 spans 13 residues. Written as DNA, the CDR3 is TGTGCCAGCAGCTCCTTCACGGGCAATGAGCAGTTCTTC. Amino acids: CASSSFTGNEQFF.

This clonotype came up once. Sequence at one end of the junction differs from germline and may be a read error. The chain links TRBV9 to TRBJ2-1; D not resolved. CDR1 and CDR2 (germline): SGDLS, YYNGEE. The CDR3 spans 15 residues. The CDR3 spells CANSEDGSSYNEQFF. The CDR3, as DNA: TGCGCCAACAGCGAGGACGGCAGCTCCTACAATGAGCAGTTCTTC.

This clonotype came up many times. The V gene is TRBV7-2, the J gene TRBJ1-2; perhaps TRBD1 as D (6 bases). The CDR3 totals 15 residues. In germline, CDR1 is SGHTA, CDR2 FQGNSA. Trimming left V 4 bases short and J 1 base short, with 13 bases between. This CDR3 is CASSSQGGINYGYTF. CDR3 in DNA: TGTGCCAGCAGCTCACAGGGTGGCATTAACTATGGCTACACCTTC. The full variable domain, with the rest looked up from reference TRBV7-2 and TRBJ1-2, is GAGVSQSPSNKVTEKGKDVELRCDPISGHTALYWYRQSLGQGLEFLIYFQGNSAPDKSGLPSDRFSAERTGGSVSTLTIQRTQQEDSAVYLCASSSQGGINYGYTFGSGTRLTVV.

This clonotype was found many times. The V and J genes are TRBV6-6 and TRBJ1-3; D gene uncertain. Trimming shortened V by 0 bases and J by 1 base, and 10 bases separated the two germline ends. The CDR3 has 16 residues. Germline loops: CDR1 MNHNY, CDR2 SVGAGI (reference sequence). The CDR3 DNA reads TGTGCCAGCAGTTACTCTCTGACACCTTCTGGAAACACCATATATTTT. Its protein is CASSYSLTPSGNTIYF.

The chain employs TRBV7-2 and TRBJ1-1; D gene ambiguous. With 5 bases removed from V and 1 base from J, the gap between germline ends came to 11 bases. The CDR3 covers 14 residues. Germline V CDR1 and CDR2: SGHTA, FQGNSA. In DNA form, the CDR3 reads TGTGCCAGCAGCGTGGGTTACCGGAACACTGAAGCTTTCTTT. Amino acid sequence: CASSVGYRNTEAFF.

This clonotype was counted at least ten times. CDR3 amino acids: CASSFAGQQETQYF. In nucleotides, the CDR3 is TGTGCCAGTAGTTTCGCGGGACAGCAAGAGACCCAGTACTTC. The genes are TRBV19 and TRBJ2-5; D may be TRBD1 (7 bases). The CDR3 loop spans 14 amino acids. Germline values: CDR1 LNHDA, CDR2 SQIVND (reference sequence). V gave up 5 bases and J gave up 2 bases, with 12 bases separating them.

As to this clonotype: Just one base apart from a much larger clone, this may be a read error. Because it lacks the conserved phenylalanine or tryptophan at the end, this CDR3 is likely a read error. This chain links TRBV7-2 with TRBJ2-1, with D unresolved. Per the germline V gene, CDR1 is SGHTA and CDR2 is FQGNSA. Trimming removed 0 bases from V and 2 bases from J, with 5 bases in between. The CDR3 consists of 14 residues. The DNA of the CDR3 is TGTGCCAGCAGCTTAGCGGGAACCTACAATGAGCAGTTCCTC. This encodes CASSLAGTYNEQFL.

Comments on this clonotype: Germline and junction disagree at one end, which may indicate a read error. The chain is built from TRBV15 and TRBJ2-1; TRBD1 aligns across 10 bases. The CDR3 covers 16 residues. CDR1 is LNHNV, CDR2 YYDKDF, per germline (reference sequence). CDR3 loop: CATSVTGTGAYSEQFF. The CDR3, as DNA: TGTGCCACCAGCGTAACCGGGACAGGGGCCTACAGTGAGCAGTTCTTC.

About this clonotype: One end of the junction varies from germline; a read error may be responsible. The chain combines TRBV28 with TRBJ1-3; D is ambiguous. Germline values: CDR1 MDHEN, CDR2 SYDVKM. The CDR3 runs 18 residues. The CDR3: CASSLLLPSVSTGTTIYF. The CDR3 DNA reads TGTGCCAGCAGTTTATTATTACCCTCGGTTTCAACTGGAACCACCATATATTTT.

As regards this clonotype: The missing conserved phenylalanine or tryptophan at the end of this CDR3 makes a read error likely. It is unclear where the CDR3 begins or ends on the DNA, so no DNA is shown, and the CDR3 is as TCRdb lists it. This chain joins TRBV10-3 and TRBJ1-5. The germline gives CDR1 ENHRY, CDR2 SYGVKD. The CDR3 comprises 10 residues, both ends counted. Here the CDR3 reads CAISAVLGPQ.

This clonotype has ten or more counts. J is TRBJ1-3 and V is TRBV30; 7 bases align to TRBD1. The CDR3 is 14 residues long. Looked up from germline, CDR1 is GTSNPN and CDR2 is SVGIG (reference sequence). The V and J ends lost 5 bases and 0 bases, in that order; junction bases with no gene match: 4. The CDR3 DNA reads TGTGCCTGGCGACAGGGACTCTCTGGAAACACCATATATTTT. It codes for CAWRQGLSGNTIYF.

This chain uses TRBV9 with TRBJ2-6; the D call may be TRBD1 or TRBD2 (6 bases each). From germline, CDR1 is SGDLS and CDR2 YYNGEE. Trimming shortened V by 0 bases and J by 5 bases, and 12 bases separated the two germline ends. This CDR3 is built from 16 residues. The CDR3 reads CASSVVGGARANVLTF. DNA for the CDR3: TGTGCCAGCAGCGTAGTCGGGGGCGCCAGGGCCAACGTCCTGACTTTC.

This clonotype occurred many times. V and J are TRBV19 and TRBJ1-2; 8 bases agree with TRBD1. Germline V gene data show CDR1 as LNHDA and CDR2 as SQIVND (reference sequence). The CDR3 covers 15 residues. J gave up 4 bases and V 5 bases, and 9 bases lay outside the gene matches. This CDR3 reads CASSATGGSVYGYTF. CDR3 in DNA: TGTGCCAGTAGTGCCACAGGGGGGTCGGTCTATGGCTACACCTTC.

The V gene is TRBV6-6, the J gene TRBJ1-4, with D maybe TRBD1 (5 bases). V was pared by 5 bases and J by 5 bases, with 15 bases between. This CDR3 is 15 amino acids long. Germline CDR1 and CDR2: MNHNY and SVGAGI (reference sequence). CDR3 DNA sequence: TGTGCCAGCAGTCCCACCGTGCGGGGCAATGAAAAACTGTTTTTT. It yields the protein CASSPTVRGNEKLFF.